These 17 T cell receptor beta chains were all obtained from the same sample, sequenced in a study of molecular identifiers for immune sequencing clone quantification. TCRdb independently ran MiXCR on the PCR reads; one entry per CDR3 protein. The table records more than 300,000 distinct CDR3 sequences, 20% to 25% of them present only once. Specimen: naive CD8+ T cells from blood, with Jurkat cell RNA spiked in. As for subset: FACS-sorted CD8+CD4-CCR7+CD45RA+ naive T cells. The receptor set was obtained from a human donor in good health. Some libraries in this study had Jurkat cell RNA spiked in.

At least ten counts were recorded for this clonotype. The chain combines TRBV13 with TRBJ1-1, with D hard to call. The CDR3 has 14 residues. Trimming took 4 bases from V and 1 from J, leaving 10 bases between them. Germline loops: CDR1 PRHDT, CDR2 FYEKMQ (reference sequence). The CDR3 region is CASSSILGNTEAFF. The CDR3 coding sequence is TGTGCCAGCAGCTCAATCTTGGGGAACACTGAAGCTTTCTTT.

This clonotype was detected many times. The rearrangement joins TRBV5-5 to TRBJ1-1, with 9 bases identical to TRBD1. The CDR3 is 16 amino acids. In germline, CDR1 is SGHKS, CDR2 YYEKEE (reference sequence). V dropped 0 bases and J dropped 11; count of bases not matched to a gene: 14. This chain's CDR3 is CASSLAPSRDREYAFF. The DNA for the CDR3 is TGTGCCAGCAGCTTGGCCCCGTCCCGGGACAGGGAGTACGCTTTCTTT.

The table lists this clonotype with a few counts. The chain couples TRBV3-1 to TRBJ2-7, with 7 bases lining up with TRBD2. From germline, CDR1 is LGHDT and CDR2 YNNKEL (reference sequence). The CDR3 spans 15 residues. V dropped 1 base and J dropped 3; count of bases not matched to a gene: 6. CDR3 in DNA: TGTGCCAGCAGCCAAGGTGGGCTAGCGGACTACGAGCAGTACTTC. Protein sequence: CASSQGGLADYEQYF.

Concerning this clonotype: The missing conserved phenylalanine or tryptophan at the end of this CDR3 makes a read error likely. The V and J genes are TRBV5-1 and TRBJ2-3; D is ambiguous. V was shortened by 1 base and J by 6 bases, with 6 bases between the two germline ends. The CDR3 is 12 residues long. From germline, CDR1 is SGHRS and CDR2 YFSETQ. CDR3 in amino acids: CASSLSTDTQYL. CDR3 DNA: TGCGCCAGCAGCTTGTCAACGGATACGCAGTATTTA.

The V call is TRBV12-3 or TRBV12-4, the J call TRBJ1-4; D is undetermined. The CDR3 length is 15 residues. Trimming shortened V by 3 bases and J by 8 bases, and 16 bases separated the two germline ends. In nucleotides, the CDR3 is TGTGCCAGCAGTTTCACTGGACGGGAGAGAGAAAAACTGTTTTTT. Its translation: CASSFTGREREKLFF.

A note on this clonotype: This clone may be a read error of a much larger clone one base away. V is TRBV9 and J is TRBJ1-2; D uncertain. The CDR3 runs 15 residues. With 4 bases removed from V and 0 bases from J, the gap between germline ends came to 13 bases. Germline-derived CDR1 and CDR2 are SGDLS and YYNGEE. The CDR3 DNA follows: TGTGCCAGCAGCCCCGAGGGCAGGACTAACTATGGCTACACCTTC. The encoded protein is CASSPEGRTNYGYTF.

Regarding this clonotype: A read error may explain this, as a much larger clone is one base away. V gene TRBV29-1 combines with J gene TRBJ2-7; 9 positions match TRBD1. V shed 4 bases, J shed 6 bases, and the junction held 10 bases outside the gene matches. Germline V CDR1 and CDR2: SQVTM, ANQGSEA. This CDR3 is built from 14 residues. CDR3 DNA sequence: TGCAGCGTTGCGGGACAGGGAATCACCTCCGAGCAGTACTTC. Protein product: CSVAGQGITSEQYF.

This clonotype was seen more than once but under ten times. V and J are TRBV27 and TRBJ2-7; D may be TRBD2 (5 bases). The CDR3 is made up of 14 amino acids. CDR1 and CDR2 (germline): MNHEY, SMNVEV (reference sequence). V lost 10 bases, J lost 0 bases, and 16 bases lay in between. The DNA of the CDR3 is TGTGCCACCTCAAGCGGCACGGACTCCTACGAGCAGTACTTC. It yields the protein CATSSGTDSYEQYF.

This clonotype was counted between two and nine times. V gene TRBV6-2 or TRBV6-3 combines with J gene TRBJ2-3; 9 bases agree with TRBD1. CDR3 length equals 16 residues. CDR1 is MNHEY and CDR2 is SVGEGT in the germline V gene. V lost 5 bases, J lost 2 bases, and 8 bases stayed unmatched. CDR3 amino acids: CASSPRQGGFTDTQYF. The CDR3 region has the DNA TGTGCCAGCAGTCCCCGACAGGGGGGGTTCACAGATACGCAGTATTTT.

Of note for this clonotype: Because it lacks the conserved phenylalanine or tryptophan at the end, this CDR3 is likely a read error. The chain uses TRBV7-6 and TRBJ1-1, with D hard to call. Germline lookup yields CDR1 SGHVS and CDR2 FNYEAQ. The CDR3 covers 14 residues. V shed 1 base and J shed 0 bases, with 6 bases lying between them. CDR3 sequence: CASSLGSLNTEAFL. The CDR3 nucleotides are TGTGCCAGCAGCTTAGGCAGTTTGAACACTGAAGCTTTCCTT.

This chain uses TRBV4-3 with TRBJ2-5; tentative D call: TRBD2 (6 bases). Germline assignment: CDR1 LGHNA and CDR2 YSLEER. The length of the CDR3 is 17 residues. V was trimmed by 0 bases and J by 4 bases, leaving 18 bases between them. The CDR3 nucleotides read TGCGCCAGCAGCCAAGATGGGCTAGCGACCTCAATAGAGACCCAGTACTTC. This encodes CASSQDGLATSIETQYF.

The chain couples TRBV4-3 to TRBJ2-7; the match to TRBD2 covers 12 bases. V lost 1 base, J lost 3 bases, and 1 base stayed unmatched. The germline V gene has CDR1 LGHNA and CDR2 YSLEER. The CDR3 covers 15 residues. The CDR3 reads CASSQGTSGNYEQYF. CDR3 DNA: TGCGCCAGCAGCCAAGGGACTAGCGGGAACTACGAGCAGTACTTC.

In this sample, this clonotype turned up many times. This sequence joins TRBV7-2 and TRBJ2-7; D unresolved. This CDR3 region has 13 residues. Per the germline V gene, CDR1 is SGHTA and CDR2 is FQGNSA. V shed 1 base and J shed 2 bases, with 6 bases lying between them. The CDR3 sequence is CASSLVDPYEQYF. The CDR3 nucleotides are TGTGCCAGCAGCTTAGTAGATCCCTACGAGCAGTACTTC.

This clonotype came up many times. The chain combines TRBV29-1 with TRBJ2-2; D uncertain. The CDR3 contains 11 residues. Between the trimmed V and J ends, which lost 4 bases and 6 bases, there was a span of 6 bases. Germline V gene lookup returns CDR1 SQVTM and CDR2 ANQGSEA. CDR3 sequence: CSVVGPGELFF. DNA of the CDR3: TGCAGCGTTGTAGGTCCCGGGGAGCTGTTTTTT.

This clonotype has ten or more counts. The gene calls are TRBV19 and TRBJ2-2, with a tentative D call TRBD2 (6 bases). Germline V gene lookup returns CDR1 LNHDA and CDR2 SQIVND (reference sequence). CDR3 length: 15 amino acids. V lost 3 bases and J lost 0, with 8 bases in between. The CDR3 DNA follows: TGTGCCAGTAGTATTTGGGGGGCGAACACCGGGGAGCTGTTTTTT. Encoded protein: CASSIWGANTGELFF.

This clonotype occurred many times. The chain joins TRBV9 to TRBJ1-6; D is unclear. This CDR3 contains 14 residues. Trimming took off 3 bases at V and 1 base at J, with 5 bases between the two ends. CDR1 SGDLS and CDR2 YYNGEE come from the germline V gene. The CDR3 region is CASSEGSYNSPLHF. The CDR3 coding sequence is TGTGCCAGCAGCGAGGGTTCCTATAATTCACCCCTCCACTTT.

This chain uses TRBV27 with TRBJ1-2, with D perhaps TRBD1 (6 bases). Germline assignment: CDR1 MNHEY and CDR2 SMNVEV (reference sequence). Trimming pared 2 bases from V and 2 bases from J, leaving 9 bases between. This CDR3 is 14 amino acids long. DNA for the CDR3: TGTGCCAGCAGTTTAGTGGGGGCGAACTATGGCTACACCTTC. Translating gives CASSLVGANYGYTF.